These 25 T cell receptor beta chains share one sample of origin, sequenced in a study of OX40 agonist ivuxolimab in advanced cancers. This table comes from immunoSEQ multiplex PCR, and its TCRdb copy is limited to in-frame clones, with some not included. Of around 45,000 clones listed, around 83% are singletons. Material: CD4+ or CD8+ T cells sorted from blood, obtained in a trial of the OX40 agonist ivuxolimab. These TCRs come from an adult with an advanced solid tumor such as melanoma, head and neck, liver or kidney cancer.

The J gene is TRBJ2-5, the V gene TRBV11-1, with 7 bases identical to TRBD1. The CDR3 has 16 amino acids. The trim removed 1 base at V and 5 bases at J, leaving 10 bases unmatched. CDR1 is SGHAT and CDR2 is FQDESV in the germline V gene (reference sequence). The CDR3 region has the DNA TGTGCCAGCAGCTTAGAGGGCCTTGACAGGGTGGAGACCCAGTACTTC. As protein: CASSLEGLDRVETQYF.

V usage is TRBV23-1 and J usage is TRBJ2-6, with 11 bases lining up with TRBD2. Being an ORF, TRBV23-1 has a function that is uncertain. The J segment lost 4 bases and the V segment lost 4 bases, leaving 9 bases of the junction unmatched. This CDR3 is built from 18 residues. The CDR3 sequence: CASSLQLAGAPGANVLTF. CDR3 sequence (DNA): TGCGCCAGCAGTCTCCAACTAGCGGGAGCACCCGGGGCCAACGTCCTGACTTTC.

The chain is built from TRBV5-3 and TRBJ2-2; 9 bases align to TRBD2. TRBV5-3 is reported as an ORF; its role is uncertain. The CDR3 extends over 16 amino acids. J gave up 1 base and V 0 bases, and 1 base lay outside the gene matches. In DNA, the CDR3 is TGTGCCAGAAGCTTGGGTAGCGGGGGGAACACCGGGGAGCTGTTTTTT. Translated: CARSLGSGGNTGELFF.

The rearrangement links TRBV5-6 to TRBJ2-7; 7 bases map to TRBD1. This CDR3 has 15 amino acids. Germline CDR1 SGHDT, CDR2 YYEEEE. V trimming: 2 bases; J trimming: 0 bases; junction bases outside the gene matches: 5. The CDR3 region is CASSFSGGTSYEQYF. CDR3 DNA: TGTGCCAGCAGCTTCTCAGGGGGTACCTCCTACGAGCAGTACTTC.

CDR3 in DNA: TGCGCCAGCAGCCAAGATCTGGGACTAGCGGGGGGGCGGTATACGCAGTATTTT. Encoded protein: CASSQDLGLAGGRYTQYF. The chain uses TRBV4-3 and TRBJ2-3; 16 bases align to TRBD2. Germline V gene sequence: CDR1 LGHNA, CDR2 YSLEER. The ends lost 0 bases at V and 7 bases at J; junction bases unmatched: 7. The CDR3 length is 18 residues.

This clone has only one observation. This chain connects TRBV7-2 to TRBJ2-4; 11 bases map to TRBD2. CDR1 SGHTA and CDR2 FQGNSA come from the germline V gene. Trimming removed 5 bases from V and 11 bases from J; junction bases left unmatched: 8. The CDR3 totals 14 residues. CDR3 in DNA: TGTGCCAGCAGCCCCCCGTTAGCGGGGGGGGTTCAGTACTTC. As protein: CASSPPLAGGVQYF.

CDR3 amino acids: CASSPDGANYGYTF. Written as DNA, the CDR3 is TGTGCCAGCAGCCCGGACGGAGCTAACTATGGCTACACCTTC. This rearrangement joins TRBV7-3 to TRBJ1-2, with D uncertain. V lost 5 bases and J lost 0, with 10 bases in between. The CDR3 has 14 residues. Germline CDR1 and CDR2: SGHTA and FQGTGA.

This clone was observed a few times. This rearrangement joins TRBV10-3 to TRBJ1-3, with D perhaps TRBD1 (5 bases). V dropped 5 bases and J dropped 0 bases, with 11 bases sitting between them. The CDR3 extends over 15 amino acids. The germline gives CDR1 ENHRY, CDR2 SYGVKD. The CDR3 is CAISPGVDSGNTIYF. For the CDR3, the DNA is TGTGCCATCAGTCCGGGGGTCGACTCTGGAAACACCATATATTTT.

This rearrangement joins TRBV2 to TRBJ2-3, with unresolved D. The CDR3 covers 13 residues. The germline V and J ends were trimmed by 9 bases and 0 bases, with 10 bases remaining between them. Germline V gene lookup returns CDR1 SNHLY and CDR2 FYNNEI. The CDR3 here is CASLGYSTDTQYF. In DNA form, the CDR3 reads TGTGCCAGTCTGGGATATAGCACAGATACGCAGTATTTT.

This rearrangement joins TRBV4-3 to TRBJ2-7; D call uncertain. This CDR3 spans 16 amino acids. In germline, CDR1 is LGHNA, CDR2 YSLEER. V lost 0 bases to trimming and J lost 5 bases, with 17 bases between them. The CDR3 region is CASSQDSLGSGNEQYF. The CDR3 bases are TGCGCCAGCAGCCAAGATTCGTTGGGGTCGGGTAACGAGCAGTACTTC.

CDR3 nucleotides: TGTGCCAGCAGCTTAGCCGGAAACACTGAAGCTTTCTTT. This gives the protein CASSLAGNTEAFF. This chain links TRBV11-1 with TRBJ1-1; D call uncertain. Trimming took 0 bases from V and 2 from J, leaving 4 bases between them. The CDR3 extends over 13 amino acids. The V gene's germline CDR1 is SGHAT and CDR2 FQDESV (reference sequence).

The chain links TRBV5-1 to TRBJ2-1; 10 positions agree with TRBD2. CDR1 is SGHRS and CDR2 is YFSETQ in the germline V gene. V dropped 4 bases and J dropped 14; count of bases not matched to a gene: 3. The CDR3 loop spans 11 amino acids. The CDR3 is CASSPGLAKFF. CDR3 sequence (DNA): TGCGCCAGCAGCCCGGGACTAGCGAAGTTCTTC.

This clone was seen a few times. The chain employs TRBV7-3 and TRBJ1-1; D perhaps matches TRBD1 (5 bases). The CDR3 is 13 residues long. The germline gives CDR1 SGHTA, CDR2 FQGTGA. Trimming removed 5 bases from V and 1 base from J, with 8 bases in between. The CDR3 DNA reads TGTGCCAGCAGCCGGGGGTCGAACACTGAAGCTTTCTTT. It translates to CASSRGSNTEAFF.

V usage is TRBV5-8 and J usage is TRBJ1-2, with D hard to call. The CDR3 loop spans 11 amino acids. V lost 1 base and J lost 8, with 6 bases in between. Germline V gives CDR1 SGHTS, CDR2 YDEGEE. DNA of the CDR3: TGTGCCAGCAGCTTGCGTAACGGCTACACCTTC. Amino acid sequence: CASSLRNGYTF.

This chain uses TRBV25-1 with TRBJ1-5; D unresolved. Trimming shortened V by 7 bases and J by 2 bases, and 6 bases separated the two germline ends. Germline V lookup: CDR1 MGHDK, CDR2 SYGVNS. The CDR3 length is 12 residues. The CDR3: CASTDGNQPQHF. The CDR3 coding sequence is TGTGCCAGCACGGACGGCAATCAGCCCCAGCATTTT.

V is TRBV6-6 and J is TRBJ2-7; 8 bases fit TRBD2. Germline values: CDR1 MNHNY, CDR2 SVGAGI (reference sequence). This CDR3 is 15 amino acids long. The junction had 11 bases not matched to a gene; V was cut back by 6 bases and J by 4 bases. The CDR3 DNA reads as TGTGCCAGCAGCAAGGGGTCTAGCGGGTCGTACGAGCAGTACTTC. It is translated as CASSKGSSGSYEQYF.

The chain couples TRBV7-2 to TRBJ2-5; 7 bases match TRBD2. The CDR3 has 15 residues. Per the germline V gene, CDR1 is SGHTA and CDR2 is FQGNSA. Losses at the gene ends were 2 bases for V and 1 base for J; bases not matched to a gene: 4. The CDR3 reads CASSLKGGGQETQYF. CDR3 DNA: TGTGCCAGCAGCTTAAAGGGCGGGGGCCAAGAGACCCAGTACTTC.

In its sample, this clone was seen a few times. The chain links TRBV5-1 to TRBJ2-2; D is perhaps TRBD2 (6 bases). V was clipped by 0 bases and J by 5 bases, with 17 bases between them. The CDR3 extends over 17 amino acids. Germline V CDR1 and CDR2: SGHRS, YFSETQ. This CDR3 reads CASSLGRRATWTGELFF. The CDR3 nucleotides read TGCGCCAGCAGCTTGGGCAGGAGGGCAACGTGGACCGGGGAGCTGTTTTTT.

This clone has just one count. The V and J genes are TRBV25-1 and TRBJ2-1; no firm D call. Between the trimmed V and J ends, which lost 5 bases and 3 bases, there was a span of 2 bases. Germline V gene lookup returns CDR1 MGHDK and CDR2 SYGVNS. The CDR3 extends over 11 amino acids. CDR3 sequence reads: CASSHYNEQFF. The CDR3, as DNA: TGTGCCAGCAGTCACTACAATGAGCAGTTCTTC.

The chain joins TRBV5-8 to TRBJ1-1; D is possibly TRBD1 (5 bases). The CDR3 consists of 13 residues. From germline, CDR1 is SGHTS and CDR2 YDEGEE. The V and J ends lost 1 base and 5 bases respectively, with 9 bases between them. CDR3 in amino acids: CASSLWEGTEAFF. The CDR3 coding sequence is TGTGCCAGCAGCTTGTGGGAGGGGACTGAAGCTTTCTTT.

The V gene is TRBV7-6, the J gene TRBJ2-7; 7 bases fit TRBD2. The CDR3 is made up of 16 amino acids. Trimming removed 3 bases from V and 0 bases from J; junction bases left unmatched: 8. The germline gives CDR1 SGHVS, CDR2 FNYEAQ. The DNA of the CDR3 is TGTGCCAGCAGCTTGGGAGTGGGGGGGGGCTCCTACGAGCAGTACTTC. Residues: CASSLGVGGGSYEQYF.

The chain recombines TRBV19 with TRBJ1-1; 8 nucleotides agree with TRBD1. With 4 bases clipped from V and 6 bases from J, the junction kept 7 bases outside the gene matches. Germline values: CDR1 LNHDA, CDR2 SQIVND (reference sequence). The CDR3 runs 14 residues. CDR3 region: CASSTGTGPAEAFF. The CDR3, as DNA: TGTGCCAGTAGTACCGGGACAGGCCCAGCTGAAGCTTTCTTT.

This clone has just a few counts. Written as DNA, the CDR3 is TGTGCTAGTGGTTTGGGACGGGGGAGCTCCTACGAGCAGTACTTC. Residues: CASGLGRGSSYEQYF. The V call is TRBV12-5, the J call TRBJ2-7; TRBD2 might be the D (6 bases). CDR3 length: 15 amino acids. CDR1 and CDR2 from the germline V gene are LGHNT and FRNRAP. V was pared by 1 base and J by 0 bases, with 10 bases between.

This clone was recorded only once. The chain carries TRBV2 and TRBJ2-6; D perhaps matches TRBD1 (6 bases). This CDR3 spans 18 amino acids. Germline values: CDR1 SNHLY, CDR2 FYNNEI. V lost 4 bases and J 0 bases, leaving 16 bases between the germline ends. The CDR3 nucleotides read TGTGCCAGCAGTGGCCAGTCAGGGGACCGCTCTGGGGCCAACGTCCTGACTTTC. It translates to CASSGQSGDRSGANVLTF.

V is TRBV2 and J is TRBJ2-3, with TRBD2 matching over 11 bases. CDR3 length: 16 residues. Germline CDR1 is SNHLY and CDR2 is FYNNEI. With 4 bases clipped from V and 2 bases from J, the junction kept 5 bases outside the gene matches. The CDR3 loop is CASSVRLAGNTDTQYF. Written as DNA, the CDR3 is TGTGCCAGCAGTGTCCGACTAGCGGGAAACACAGATACGCAGTATTTT.